The rows below give T cell receptor beta chains drawn from one sample of a study of Ad26.COV2.S vaccination and SARS-CoV-2 variants. Sequenced by immunoSEQ multiplex PCR; TCRdb stores in-frame clones only, minus some. This sample has about 350,000 clones, with 90% to 95% found just once. The sample consisted of peripheral blood, taken after recovery from COVID-19. Every receptor here comes from a human donor who had recovered from COVID-19. Each CDR3 is given with its conserved first and last residue. The D gene is left open where the match is weak. The size of a clone is reported for some rows only, either as once, few or many, or as a class for expanded clones.

d_gene: -; v_gene: TRBV14; j_gene: TRBJ1-2; abundance: -; CDR3nt: TGTGCCAGCAGCCCTGGAGGTGCTGGCTACACCTTC; CDR3aa: CASSPGGAGYTF
d_gene: -; v_gene: TRBV11-3; j_gene: TRBJ1-1; abundance: -; CDR3nt: TGTGCCAGCAGCTTGGGCGGATTGAACACTGAAGCTTTCTTT; CDR3aa: CASSLGGLNTEAFF
d_gene: -; v_gene: TRBV12-3/TRBV12-4; j_gene: TRBJ1-2; abundance: once; CDR3nt: TGTGCCAGCAGATTGAGGAATAACTATGGCTACACCTTC; CDR3aa: CASRLRNNYGYTF
d_gene: -; v_gene: TRBV7-2; j_gene: TRBJ1-2; abundance: -; CDR3nt: TGTGCCAGCAGCACCCAAAGAGGGAGTGGCTACACCTTC; CDR3aa: CASSTQRGSGYTF
d_gene: -; v_gene: TRBV11-2; j_gene: TRBJ1-1; abundance: -; CDR3nt: TGTGCCAGCAGCTTACGGGAGGGGCAGGGAACTGAAGCTTTCTTT; CDR3aa: CASSLREGQGTEAFF
d_gene: -; v_gene: TRBV6-5; j_gene: TRBJ2-5; abundance: -; CDR3nt: TGTGCCAGCAAAAGGGGAAACGCCCCAGAGACCCAGTACTTC; CDR3aa: CASKRGNAPETQYF
d_gene: -; v_gene: TRBV11-3; j_gene: TRBJ1-3; abundance: -; CDR3nt: TGTGCCAGCAGCAAAGGGGGGGCTGGAAACACCATATATTTT; CDR3aa: CASSKGGAGNTIYF
d_gene: TRBD1; v_gene: TRBV7-9; j_gene: TRBJ2-1; abundance: -; CDR3nt: TGTGCCAGCAGCCCAGGGGGATCATACAATGAGCAGTTCTTC; CDR3aa: CASSPGGSYNEQFF
d_gene: TRBD1; v_gene: TRBV6-2/TRBV6-3; j_gene: TRBJ1-1; abundance: once; CDR3nt: TGTGCCAGCAGTTACGGACAGGGGTTTGAAGCTTTCTTT; CDR3aa: CASSYGQGFEAFF
d_gene: -; v_gene: TRBV4-1; j_gene: TRBJ2-3; abundance: -; CDR3nt: TGCGCCAGCAGCCATACCGACAGCCTACGCACAGATACGCAGTATTTT; CDR3aa: CASSHTDSLRTDTQYF
d_gene: TRBD1; v_gene: TRBV6-4; j_gene: TRBJ1-5; abundance: -; CDR3nt: TGTGCCAGCAGTTCTACAGGGGGCAATCAGCCCCAGCATTTT; CDR3aa: CASSSTGGNQPQHF
d_gene: -; v_gene: TRBV12-3/TRBV12-4; j_gene: TRBJ2-7; abundance: -; CDR3nt: TGTGCCAGCAGTCTCAACAGAGCCTACGAGCAGTACTTC; CDR3aa: CASSLNRAYEQYF
d_gene: -; v_gene: TRBV7-8; j_gene: TRBJ2-3; abundance: -; CDR3nt: TGTGCCAGCAGCTCCAGAGATACGCAGTATTTT; CDR3aa: CASSSRDTQYF
d_gene: -; v_gene: TRBV5-6; j_gene: TRBJ1-4; abundance: -; CDR3nt: TGTGCCAGCAGCCGCCCCCCAGGGGAAAAACTGTTTTTT; CDR3aa: CASSRPPGEKLFF
d_gene: -; v_gene: TRBV20-1; j_gene: TRBJ1-2; abundance: -; CDR3nt: TGCAGTGCTAGTACGGGGGGTGGGCGAGCTAACTATGGCTACACCTTC; CDR3aa: CSASTGGGRANYGYTF
d_gene: TRBD1; v_gene: TRBV5-4; j_gene: TRBJ2-7; abundance: -; CDR3nt: TGTGCCAGCAGCCCTTGGGTCGGGACAGACTCCTACGAGCAGTACTTC; CDR3aa: CASSPWVGTDSYEQYF
d_gene: TRBD1; v_gene: TRBV27; j_gene: TRBJ2-7; abundance: -; CDR3nt: TGTGCCAGCAGCTCGACAGGGGAAGAGTACGAGCAGTACTTC; CDR3aa: CASSSTGEEYEQYF
d_gene: -; v_gene: TRBV7-9; j_gene: TRBJ2-3; abundance: once; CDR3nt: TGTGCCAGCAGCTTGGATGAGGGGGATACGCAGTATTTT; CDR3aa: CASSLDEGDTQYF
d_gene: TRBD2; v_gene: TRBV19; j_gene: TRBJ2-5; abundance: -; CDR3nt: TGTGCCAGTAGCCGACTAGCGGGGGGCCCCGGGGGTGAGACCCAGTACTTC; CDR3aa: CASSRLAGGPGGETQYF
d_gene: -; v_gene: TRBV6-5; j_gene: TRBJ1-2; abundance: -; CDR3nt: TGTGCCAGCAACGGCGCGTCTGGCTACACCTTC; CDR3aa: CASNGASGYTF
d_gene: -; v_gene: TRBV19; j_gene: TRBJ1-3; abundance: -; CDR3nt: TGTGCCACCCACCGTCTTTCGAGCTCTGGAAACACCATATATTTT; CDR3aa: CATHRLSSSGNTIYF
d_gene: TRBD1; v_gene: TRBV10-2; j_gene: TRBJ1-4; abundance: -; CDR3nt: TGCGCCAGTCCCGACAGGGGTTCTCATGAAAAACTGTTTTTT; CDR3aa: CASPDRGSHEKLFF
d_gene: TRBD1; v_gene: TRBV7-9; j_gene: TRBJ1-5; abundance: -; CDR3nt: TGTGCCAGCAGCACCGGGACAGACCCCCAGACCCAGCATTTT; CDR3aa: CASSTGTDPQTQHF
d_gene: -; v_gene: TRBV12-3/TRBV12-4; j_gene: TRBJ2-1; abundance: -; CDR3nt: TGTGCCAGCAGTTTAGCTGGGGATGAGCAGTTCTTC; CDR3aa: CASSLAGDEQFF
d_gene: TRBD1; v_gene: TRBV7-2; j_gene: TRBJ1-6; abundance: -; CDR3nt: TGTGCCAGCAGCTTAGCGGGACAGGCATATAATTCACCCCTCCACTTT; CDR3aa: CASSLAGQAYNSPLHF
d_gene: -; v_gene: TRBV6-5; j_gene: TRBJ1-5; abundance: -; CDR3nt: TGTGCCAGCAGCTCGGGGCAGCCCCAGCATTTT; CDR3aa: CASSSGQPQHF
d_gene: TRBD1; v_gene: TRBV13; j_gene: TRBJ1-1; abundance: -; CDR3nt: TGTGCCAGCAGCTTGGGCAGGGGGCGCAGAGTAGCTTTCTTT; CDR3aa: CASSLGRGRRVAFF
d_gene: TRBD1; v_gene: TRBV11-2; j_gene: TRBJ2-2; abundance: -; CDR3nt: TGTGCCAGCAGCTACACGGACAGGACCGGGGAGCTGTTTTTT; CDR3aa: CASSYTDRTGELFF
d_gene: TRBD1; v_gene: TRBV7-9; j_gene: TRBJ2-7; abundance: -; CDR3nt: TGTGCCAGCAGCCTATTCCGGGACAGCCCCTACGAGCAGTACTTC; CDR3aa: CASSLFRDSPYEQYF